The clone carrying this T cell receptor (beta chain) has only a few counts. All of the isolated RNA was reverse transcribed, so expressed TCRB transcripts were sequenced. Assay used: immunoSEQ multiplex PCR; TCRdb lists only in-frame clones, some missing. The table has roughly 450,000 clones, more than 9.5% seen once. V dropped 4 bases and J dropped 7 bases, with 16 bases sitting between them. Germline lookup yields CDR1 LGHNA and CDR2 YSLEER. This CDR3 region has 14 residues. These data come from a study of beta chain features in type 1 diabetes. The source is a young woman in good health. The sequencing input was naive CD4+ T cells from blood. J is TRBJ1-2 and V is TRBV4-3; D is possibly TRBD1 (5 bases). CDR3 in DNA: TGCGCCAGCAGCCTCCTTAGGGGCGGGCCTGGCTACACCTTC. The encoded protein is CASSLLRGGPGYTF.